Listed here are 27 T cell receptor beta chains from one sample, sequenced in a study of cytomegalovirus exposure and HLA in healthy donors. Both 60 Vbeta primers and 13 Jbeta primers went into the PCR. Clones were sequenced by immunoSEQ multiplex PCR, and TCRdb holds only the in-frame ones, with some missing. The sample includes roughly 180,000 clones, less than 90% seen only once; the top ten take 4.5%. The sequenced material came from PBMCs. These receptors were taken from a woman aged 45 to 65 in good health and CMV-seropositive.

This clone was observed a handful of times. The chain couples TRBV7-9 to TRBJ1-1; the match to TRBD1 covers 9 bases. With 5 bases clipped from V and 0 bases from J, the junction kept 4 bases outside the gene matches. Germline loops: CDR1 SEHNR, CDR2 FQNEAQ (reference sequence). CDR3 length: 15 residues. The CDR3 sequence: CASSHGTGMNTEAFF. CDR3 DNA: TGTGCCAGCAGCCACGGGACAGGGATGAACACTGAAGCTTTCTTT.

This chain connects TRBV15 to TRBJ2-5; D not resolved. This CDR3 comprises 11 residues. From germline, CDR1 is LNHNV and CDR2 YYDKDF (reference sequence). The V and J ends lost 2 bases and 11 bases respectively, with 9 bases between them. The CDR3 sequence is CATSRLEKQYF. The CDR3 DNA sequence: TGTGCCACCAGCAGACTGGAGAAGCAGTACTTC.

This sequence joins TRBV7-8 and TRBJ2-1; 11 bases agree with TRBD2. The germline gives CDR1 SGHVS, CDR2 FQNEAQ. Trimming cost V 4 bases and J 3 bases; bases outside gene matches: 11. The CDR3 has 18 amino acids. Here the CDR3 DNA reads TGTGCCAGCAGCTACCTCCCCCACCTAGCGGGGGGCTACAATGAGCAGTTCTTC. Protein sequence: CASSYLPHLAGGYNEQFF.

The V and J genes are TRBV19 and TRBJ2-3; 9 bases match TRBD1. Germline V gene sequence: CDR1 LNHDA, CDR2 SQIVND (reference sequence). The CDR3 extends over 14 amino acids. V shed 5 bases, J shed 3 bases, and the junction held 3 bases outside the gene matches. The CDR3 loop is CASSPDRGTDTQYF. The CDR3 DNA sequence: TGTGCCAGTAGTCCGGACAGGGGAACAGATACGCAGTATTTT.

This clone is a singleton in its sample. The V and J genes are TRBV5-1 and TRBJ2-3; D unresolved. Trimming pared 0 bases from V and 2 bases from J, leaving 7 bases between. The CDR3 sequence is 14 residues long. Germline V lookup: CDR1 SGHRS, CDR2 YFSETQ. The CDR3 nucleotides read TGCGCCAGCAGCTTGGAAGCGCCCACAGATACGCAGTATTTT. This codes for CASSLEAPTDTQYF.

The rearrangement links TRBV2 to TRBJ1-5; a possible D gene is TRBD1 (5 bases). This CDR3 contains 15 residues. The germline gives CDR1 SNHLY, CDR2 FYNNEI. V lost 4 bases to trimming and J lost 4 bases, with 14 bases between them. The CDR3 loop reads CASSGLGGRNQPQHF. DNA for the CDR3: TGTGCCAGCAGTGGGTTGGGGGGGAGAAATCAGCCCCAGCATTTT.

Worth noting for this clone: Other DNA sequences of this sample code for an identical CDR3. The chain is built from TRBV6-5 and TRBJ1-2; tentative D call: TRBD1 (6 bases). The ends were cut back, 4 bases at V and 8 bases at J, with 11 bases in the middle. The CDR3 runs 12 residues. Germline CDR1 and CDR2: MNHEY and SVGAGI. The CDR3 here is CASSSTGSGYTF. The DNA for the CDR3 is TGTGCCAGCAGTTCAACAGGGAGCGGCTACACCTTC.

The chain carries TRBV2 and TRBJ2-2; 8 bases are shared with TRBD1. This CDR3 is built from 15 residues. Germline V lookup: CDR1 SNHLY, CDR2 FYNNEI. V lost 8 bases and J lost 0; bases outside the gene matches: 5. In DNA form, the CDR3 reads TGTGCCAGCTCCCGGACAGGGACGAACACCGGGGAGCTGTTTTTT. Amino acids: CASSRTGTNTGELFF.

The rearrangement joins TRBV11-2 to TRBJ2-5; D is perhaps TRBD2 (6 bases). Germline CDR1 and CDR2: SGHAT and FQNNGV. The length of the CDR3 is 13 residues. Trimming removed 3 bases at V and 5 bases at J, with 10 bases between. CDR3: CASSFSGRETQYF. Written as DNA, the CDR3 is TGTGCCAGCAGCTTCAGTGGGAGGGAGACCCAGTACTTC.

V usage is TRBV6-1 and J usage is TRBJ2-1; 12 bases are shared with TRBD2. The V segment lost 0 bases and the J segment 8 bases; nucleotides outside the gene matches: 5. This CDR3 contains 16 residues. Germline V lookup: CDR1 MNHNS, CDR2 SASEGT. The CDR3 coding sequence is TGTGCCAGCAGTGAAGCTGGTCTAGCGGGGGGGCATGAGCAGTTCTTC. Protein sequence: CASSEAGLAGGHEQFF.

The V gene is TRBV6-1, the J gene TRBJ1-2, with D maybe TRBD1 (5 bases). The CDR3 runs 14 residues. The V gene lost 6 bases and the J gene lost 0 bases, with 11 bases spanning the gap. Germline V gene data show CDR1 as MNHNS and CDR2 as SASEGT. The CDR3, as DNA: TGTGCCAGCAGGGGACTCCAAGCTAACTATGGCTACACCTTC. Translating it yields CASRGLQANYGYTF.

Details on this clone: Additional DNA sequences in this sample encode the identical CDR3. The V call is TRBV7-9, the J call TRBJ2-5; the match to TRBD2 covers 7 bases. The CDR3 consists of 17 residues. The germline V gene encodes CDR1 SEHNR and CDR2 FQNEAQ (reference sequence). V lost 5 bases to trimming and J lost 4 bases; unmatched junction nucleotides: 16. CDR3 sequence: CASSETVQRGLRETQYF. In DNA form, the CDR3 reads TGTGCCAGCAGCGAAACAGTCCAGCGGGGCCTTCGAGAGACCCAGTACTTC.

This clone was recorded a few times. Mismatch with germline at one junction end may stem from a read error. The chain is built from TRBV19 and TRBJ2-1, with a possible D match to TRBD1 (6 bases). There are 13 residues in the CDR3. Germline V gene sequence: CDR1 LNHDA, CDR2 SQIVND (reference sequence). The CDR3: CASSPPSRGPRIF. In DNA form, the CDR3 reads TGTGCCAGTAGCCCTCCCAGCAGGGGTCCGCGGATCTTC.

The V call is TRBV2, the J call TRBJ1-2; maybe TRBD1 (5 bases). The germline V gene has CDR1 SNHLY and CDR2 FYNNEI. The ends were cut back, 1 base at V and 8 bases at J, with 11 bases in the middle. The CDR3 totals 13 residues. This chain's CDR3 is CASSEVRAGGYTF. Here the CDR3 DNA reads TGTGCCAGCAGTGAAGTCAGGGCTGGAGGCTACACCTTC.

This rearrangement joins TRBV2 to TRBJ1-2; D uncertain. The CDR3 sequence is 13 residues long. Per the germline V gene, CDR1 is SNHLY and CDR2 is FYNNEI. The V end was cut by 9 bases, the J end by 4 bases, with 15 bases between. CDR3 nucleotide sequence: TGTGCCAGGGACTTGGACGGCCTCTATGGCTACACCTTC. This sequence encodes CARDLDGLYGYTF. Full variable domain (remainder filled in from reference TRBV2 and TRBJ1-2): EPEVTQTPSHQVTQMGQEVILRCVPISNHLYFYWYRQILGQKVEFLVSFYNNEISEKSEIFDDQFSVERPDGSNFTLKIRSTKLEDSAMYFCARDLDGLYGYTFGSGTRLTVV.

This clone occurred once. The rearrangement uses TRBV29-1 and TRBJ2-7, with 11 bases identical to TRBD2. The CDR3 contains 16 residues. From germline, CDR1 is SQVTM and CDR2 ANQGSEA. V dropped 6 bases and J dropped 2; count of bases not matched to a gene: 12. This chain's CDR3 is CSVLGLAGGQAYEQYF. DNA for the CDR3: TGCAGCGTCCTGGGCCTAGCGGGAGGCCAAGCCTACGAGCAGTACTTC.

The rearrangement links TRBV4-2 to TRBJ2-5; 8 positions agree with TRBD2. V shed 0 bases, J shed 0 bases, and the junction held 9 bases outside the gene matches. Germline V CDR1 and CDR2: LGHNA, YNFKEQ. The CDR3 is 18 residues long. The CDR3 nucleotides are TGTGCCAGCAGCCAAGAAGCGTTGGTAGCGGGGAACCAAGAGACCCAGTACTTC. Protein sequence: CASSQEALVAGNQETQYF.

Written as DNA, the CDR3 is TGTGCCAGCACCAGTACCGACAGGGCCTACGAGCAGTACTTC. Residues: CASTSTDRAYEQYF. The chain combines TRBV9 with TRBJ2-7; TRBD1 aligns across 7 bases. V lost 6 bases to trimming and J lost 2 bases; unmatched junction nucleotides: 8. CDR3 size: 14 residues. Germline V gene sequence: CDR1 SGDLS, CDR2 YYNGEE.

This chain uses TRBV10-3 with TRBJ2-1; 9 bases are shared with TRBD2. Per the germline V gene, CDR1 is ENHRY and CDR2 is SYGVKD. Losses at the gene ends were 7 bases for V and 4 bases for J; bases not matched to a gene: 8. This CDR3 is 15 amino acids long. The CDR3 region is CAITPASGVYNEQFF. The CDR3 DNA sequence: TGTGCCATCACTCCTGCTAGCGGGGTGTACAATGAGCAGTTCTTC.

V is TRBV14 and J is TRBJ1-4; 7 bases align to TRBD1. CDR3 length: 15 residues. The V and J ends lost 4 bases and 3 bases, in that order; junction bases with no gene match: 5. CDR1 and CDR2 from the germline V gene are SGHDN and FVKESK. The CDR3 region is CASSPYRGPNEKLFF. The CDR3 DNA follows: TGTGCCAGCAGCCCCTACAGGGGCCCTAATGAAAAACTGTTTTTT.

The chain couples TRBV7-9 to TRBJ1-5, with a tentative D call TRBD1 (6 bases). V was pared by 2 bases and J by 2 bases, with 13 bases between. The CDR3 totals 16 residues. Germline assignment: CDR1 SEHNR and CDR2 FQNEAQ (reference sequence). The CDR3 spells CASSLLPGEGNQPQHF. CDR3 DNA sequence: TGTGCCAGCAGCTTATTGCCAGGGGAAGGCAATCAGCCCCAGCATTTT.

This clone ranks as medium-sized. The CDR3 bases are TGTGCCAGCAGCGACCGACTAGTGGCCTTGAACACTGAAGCTTTCTTT. Translation gives CASSDRLVALNTEAFF. The chain links TRBV13 to TRBJ1-1, with D unclear. The germline V and J ends were trimmed by 5 bases and 0 bases, with 16 bases remaining between them. Germline CDR1 and CDR2: PRHDT and FYEKMQ (reference sequence). The CDR3 extends over 16 amino acids. Drawing the rest from reference TRBV13 and TRBJ1-1, the complete variable domain is AAGVIQSPRHLIKEKRETATLKCYPIPRHDTVYWYQQGPGQDPQFLISFYEKMQSDKGSIPDRFSAQQFSDYHSELNMSSLELGDSALYFCASSDRLVALNTEAFFGQGTRLTVV.

This rearrangement joins TRBV7-2 to TRBJ1-3, with D tentatively TRBD1 (6 bases). The CDR3 runs to 14 residues. The germline gives CDR1 SGHTA, CDR2 FQGNSA. With 5 bases removed from V and 4 bases from J, the gap between germline ends came to 12 bases. CDR3: CASSPQGAGNTIYF. Written as DNA, the CDR3 is TGTGCCAGCAGCCCACAGGGTGCGGGAAACACCATATATTTT.

The chain combines TRBV2 with TRBJ2-4; TRBD2 might be the D (6 bases). V lost 6 bases to trimming and J lost 2 bases, with 14 bases between them. The germline V gene has CDR1 SNHLY and CDR2 FYNNEI. The CDR3 runs to 15 residues. CDR3 DNA: TGTGCCAGCAGCCCCGGGAGAACCACCAAAAACATTCAGTACTTC. Translation gives CASSPGRTTKNIQYF.

The rearrangement links TRBV30 to TRBJ2-3; TRBD2 aligns across 12 bases. The germline V gene has CDR1 GTSNPN and CDR2 SVGIG (reference sequence). The junction had 1 base not matched to a gene; V was cut back by 4 bases and J by 2 bases. The CDR3 extends over 14 amino acids. CDR3 coding DNA: TGTGCCTGGACTAGCGGGGGGGCCACAGATACGCAGTATTTT. This gives the protein CAWTSGGATDTQYF.

The J gene is TRBJ2-1, the V gene TRBV9, with 8 bases that match TRBD2. This CDR3 comprises 15 residues. V shed 0 bases and J 7 bases; nucleotides not matched to a gene: 6. Per the germline V gene, CDR1 is SGDLS and CDR2 is YYNGEE. The CDR3 sequence is CASSVVSREANEQFF. Written as DNA, the CDR3 is TGTGCCAGCAGCGTAGTTTCGCGGGAGGCGAATGAGCAGTTCTTC.

The chain links TRBV10-3 to TRBJ2-3, with 9 positions matching TRBD2. V was pared by 10 bases and J by 7 bases, with 12 bases of the junction left unmatched. Germline lookup yields CDR1 ENHRY and CDR2 SYGVKD. The length of the CDR3 is 14 residues. CDR3 nucleotides: TGTGCCACCTCTAGCGGGAAAGAATTTAATACGCAGTATTTT. Translated, it gives CATSSGKEFNTQYF.